The clone carrying this T cell receptor (beta chain) was seen once. The antigen remains unidentified. This specimen belongs to a study of shared clonotypes between healthy human individuals. Study-wide results and caveats: Richness estimates generally favored naive over memory subsets.

Assay used: immunoSEQ multiplex PCR; TCRdb lists only in-frame clones, some missing. The sample has around 700,000 clones, 72% seen once. The CDR3 sequence is 14 residues long. Trimming took 0 bases from V and 6 from J, leaving 11 bases between them. Germline V gives CDR1 SGHRS, CDR2 YFSETQ. Sequencing used memory CD4+ T cells sorted from blood. The subset was: CD45RA-negative fraction. The V gene is TRBV5-1, the J gene TRBJ2-3, with D maybe TRBD1 (5 bases). This TCR was sampled from a woman aged 25 to 39 in good health. The CDR3 region has the DNA TGCGCCAGCAGCTTGGGGGGCCCATTGGATACGCAGTATTTT. Amino acid sequence: CASSLGGPLDTQYF. Based on the CDR3 plus reference TRBV5-1 and TRBJ2-3, the full variable domain is KAGVTQTPRYLIKTRGQQVTLSCSPISGHRSVSWYQQTPGQGLQFLFEYFSETQRNKGNFPGRFSGRQFSNSRSEMNVSTLELGDSALYLCASSLGGPLDTQYFGPGTRLTVL.